This T cell receptor beta chain was observed in a study of T cells in Graves' hyperthyroidism and ophthalmopathy. On this clonotype: Its antigen is not known.

Study-wide points: Most thyroid clonotypes expanded above 0.001 were also detected in blood.

V was clipped by 8 bases and J by 2 bases, with 12 bases between them. Germline V gene data show CDR1 as SNHLY and CDR2 as FYNNEI. The CDR3 totals 14 residues. TCR beta CDR3 regions were amplified from RNA. The study used the HTBI primer set for a first-round RT-PCR of the TCR CDR3. Via MiXCR, TCRdb re-called the multiplex PCR reads, giving one row per CDR3 protein. This sample carries approximately 590,000 distinct CDR3 sequences, around 46% of them seen once, and the ten largest clones take 8% to 8.5%. The V and J genes are TRBV2 and TRBJ2-2; maybe TRBD1 (6 bases). The TCR sequence derives from a woman aged 18-29 years with Graves' hyperthyroidism. The sequenced sample consisted of peripheral blood or thyroid tissue (not recorded which). The CDR3 coding sequence is TGTGCCAGCGGCCCACAGGGAAACACCGGGGAGCTGTTTTTT. This sequence encodes CASGPQGNTGELFF.